Below are 31 T cell receptor beta chains sequenced from a single sample in a study of T cell therapy after organ transplantation. Sequencing was performed with immunoSEQ multiplex PCR; in TCRdb, only in-frame clones are kept and a portion is missing. In the table there are a few thousand clones, approximately 69% of which are singletons. Specified time point: 4-8 weeks after completion of therapy. Their recognized antigens are unknown. The specimen was CD8+ T cells from blood, collected after autologous CMV-specific T cell therapy. Receptors were obtained from a human patient who had received a solid organ transplant and had CMV disease. Some T cells could come from the graft donor.

The chain joins TRBV27 to TRBJ2-5; the match to TRBD1 covers 9 bases. The CDR3 is 15 residues long. V shed 5 bases and J 5 bases; nucleotides not matched to a gene: 9. Germline loops: CDR1 MNHEY, CDR2 SMNVEV (reference sequence). CDR3 loop: CASSPWTGVRETQYF. DNA for the CDR3: TGTGCCAGCAGTCCTTGGACAGGGGTAAGGGAGACCCAGTACTTC.

This clone was seen a handful of times. This chain links TRBV4-1 with TRBJ1-2; D is unclear. Trimming took off 1 base at V and 0 bases at J, with 12 bases between the two ends. CDR3 length: 16 amino acids. Germline V CDR1 and CDR2: MGHRA, YSYEKL. This CDR3 reads CASSQVKGAPNYGYTF. DNA for the CDR3: TGCGCCAGCAGCCAAGTGAAGGGAGCCCCTAACTATGGCTACACCTTC.

The J gene is TRBJ2-7, the V gene TRBV4-3, with D perhaps TRBD2 (6 bases). The germline V gene has CDR1 LGHNA and CDR2 YSLEER. The V and J ends lost 0 bases and 2 bases respectively, with 11 bases between them. This CDR3 contains 15 residues. CDR3 DNA: TGCGCCAGCAGCCAAGATCCCCTAGCGACCTACGAGCAGTACTTC. This sequence encodes CASSQDPLATYEQYF.

This clone showed up just a few times. The chain recombines TRBV2 with TRBJ1-5; weak D call: TRBD1 (6 bases). Germline V lookup: CDR1 SNHLY, CDR2 FYNNEI. This CDR3 spans 16 amino acids. Deletions cut 6 bases from V and 0 bases from J, with 15 bases between. The CDR3 is CASRGWDNYSNQPQHF. CDR3 sequence (DNA): TGTGCCAGCAGAGGATGGGACAACTATAGCAATCAGCCCCAGCATTTT. Filled out from reference TRBV2 and TRBJ1-5, the complete variable domain reads EPEVTQTPSHQVTQMGQEVILRCVPISNHLYFYWYRQILGQKVEFLVSFYNNEISEKSEIFDDQFSVERPDGSNFTLKIRSTKLEDSAMYFCASRGWDNYSNQPQHFGDGTRLSIL.

This clone was seen a single time. This chain links TRBV9 with TRBJ1-6; perhaps TRBD1 as D (5 bases). Germline loops: CDR1 SGDLS, CDR2 YYNGEE. The CDR3 covers 15 residues. Trimming removed 0 bases at V and 8 bases at J, with 12 bases between. The CDR3 loop is CASSVGAGQDSPLHF. The DNA for the CDR3 is TGTGCCAGCAGCGTAGGCGCAGGGCAGGATTCACCCCTCCACTTT.

This rearrangement joins TRBV4-3 to TRBJ2-1; TRBD2 aligns across 9 bases. Germline V gives CDR1 LGHNA, CDR2 YSLEER. V lost 0 bases to trimming and J lost 9 bases; unmatched junction nucleotides: 9. The CDR3 spans 16 residues. CDR3 bases: TGCGCCAGCAGCCAAGAAGTTAGCGGGGGATTCATTGAGCAGTTCTTC. This sequence encodes CASSQEVSGGFIEQFF.

The chain has TRBV4-3 and TRBJ2-2; 7 positions match TRBD1. This CDR3 has 18 residues. Trimming cost V 4 bases and J 4 bases; bases outside gene matches: 15. Germline loops: CDR1 LGHNA, CDR2 YSLEER. The CDR3 region is CASSPDRATGPPTGELFF. CDR3 in DNA: TGCGCCAGCAGCCCCGACAGGGCCACCGGCCCCCCCACCGGGGAGCTGTTTTTT.

Here the CDR3 reads CSVRRGENQPQHF. CDR3 DNA sequence: TGCAGCGTTCGCAGGGGGGAAAATCAGCCCCAGCATTTT. This sequence joins TRBV29-1 and TRBJ1-5; 7 bases match TRBD1. CDR3 length equals 13 residues. The germline V gene encodes CDR1 SQVTM and CDR2 ANQGSEA. Losses at the gene ends were 5 bases for V and 4 bases for J; bases not matched to a gene: 5.

This rearrangement joins TRBV12-1 to TRBJ2-7; the table's D call TRBD1 went unverified against the DNA. TRBV12-1 is a pseudogene segment. The length of the CDR3 is 13 residues. The DNA for the CDR3 is TGTGCCAGCAAGGGACAGGGGGTGAACGAGCAGTACTTC. Encoded protein: CASKGQGVNEQYF.

The chain is built from TRBV4-2 and TRBJ2-7, with 10 nucleotides matching TRBD1. The V gene end was trimmed by 6 bases and the J gene end by 7 bases; junction bases not matched to a gene: 6. The CDR3 runs 13 residues. Germline loops: CDR1 LGHNA, CDR2 YNFKEQ. CDR3 coding DNA: TGTGCCAGCAGTCCGGGACAGGGGCGGGAGCAGTACTTC. Amino acids: CASSPGQGREQYF.

The rearrangement uses TRBV11-2 and TRBJ2-3; 7 nucleotides align to TRBD2. The germline V gene has CDR1 SGHAT and CDR2 FQNNGV. V shed 1 base and J 5 bases; nucleotides not matched to a gene: 9. The CDR3 length is 16 residues. CDR3 amino acids: CASSLGVSGLRDTQYF. The CDR3 DNA reads as TGTGCCAGCAGCTTAGGGGTTAGCGGGTTAAGAGATACGCAGTATTTT.

The chain carries TRBV19 and TRBJ2-6; D assignment may be TRBD1 or TRBD2 (5 bases each). Trimming removed 3 bases at V and 3 bases at J, with 18 bases between. The CDR3 length is 18 residues. The germline gives CDR1 LNHDA, CDR2 SQIVND (reference sequence). CDR3 sequence: CASSIHAGTPGGANVLTF. DNA of the CDR3: TGTGCCAGTAGTATTCATGCCGGGACCCCCGGTGGGGCCAACGTCCTGACTTTC.

The chain recombines TRBV7-9 with TRBJ1-3, with 8 positions matching TRBD1. Looked up from germline, CDR1 is SEHNR and CDR2 is FQNEAQ (reference sequence). The V and J ends lost 5 bases and 6 bases, in that order; junction bases with no gene match: 6. There are 14 residues in the CDR3. This CDR3 reads CASSPGQGLNTIYF. As DNA, the CDR3 is TGTGCCAGCAGCCCCGGACAGGGATTAAACACCATATATTTT.

The chain uses TRBV11-2 and TRBJ2-7; 10 nucleotides agree with TRBD2. The ends lost 2 bases at V and 7 bases at J; junction bases unmatched: 2. This CDR3 contains 13 residues. Germline-derived CDR1 and CDR2 are SGHAT and FQNNGV. The CDR3 region is CASSLSTSGEQYF. In DNA, the CDR3 is TGTGCCAGCAGCTTATCGACTAGCGGGGAGCAGTACTTC.

This sequence joins TRBV6-6 and TRBJ1-1; D not certain. The CDR3 totals 15 residues. Trimming pared 5 bases from V and 0 bases from J, leaving 13 bases between. Germline V CDR1 and CDR2: MNHNY, SVGAGI (reference sequence). CDR3 nucleotide sequence: TGTGCCAGCAGTCTGTCAAACCAGATGAACACTGAAGCTTTCTTT. Translation gives CASSLSNQMNTEAFF.

The chain uses TRBV30 and TRBJ2-1; 14 nucleotides agree with TRBD2. Losses at the gene ends were 1 base for V and 0 bases for J; bases not matched to a gene: 2. Per germline, CDR1 GTSNPN and CDR2 SVGIG (reference sequence). CDR3 length equals 17 residues. In nucleotides, the CDR3 is TGTGCCTGGAGTGGAGGGACTAGCGGGAGCTCCTACAATGAGCAGTTCTTC. It translates to CAWSGGTSGSSYNEQFF.

The rearrangement joins TRBV7-8 to TRBJ2-3, with D uncertain. CDR3 length: 15 residues. Germline loops: CDR1 SGHVS, CDR2 FQNEAQ. V dropped 1 base and J dropped 1 base, with 9 bases sitting between them. CDR3 sequence (DNA): TGTGCCAGCAGCTTAGATGCTGGTCGCACAGATACGCAGTATTTT. Protein product: CASSLDAGRTDTQYF. Filled out from reference TRBV7-8 and TRBJ2-3, the complete variable domain reads GAGVSQSPRYKVAKRGQDVALRCDPISGHVSLFWYQQALGQGPEFLTYFQNEAQLDKSGLPSDRFFAERPEGSVSTLKIQRTQQEDSAVYLCASSLDAGRTDTQYFGPGTRLTVL.

The chain uses TRBV4-3 and TRBJ2-1, with D perhaps matching TRBD2 (5 bases). The V end lost 3 bases, the J end lost 2 bases, and 8 bases lay between the germline ends. Germline CDR1 and CDR2: LGHNA and YSLEER. The CDR3 consists of 14 residues. The CDR3 nucleotides read TGCGCCAGCAGCCAGAGAGGGACCTACAATGAGCAGTTCTTC. It specifies CASSQRGTYNEQFF.

The chain joins TRBV5-6 to TRBJ2-5; a weak D match, TRBD1 (6 bases). V was clipped by 1 base and J by 2 bases, with 9 bases between them. This CDR3 region has 14 residues. Germline V CDR1 and CDR2: SGHDT, YYEEEE. The DNA for the CDR3 is TGTGCCAGCAGCTTGACAGGGACGCAAGAGACCCAGTACTTC. Encoded protein: CASSLTGTQETQYF.

The sample holds a few counts of this clone. This chain joins TRBV11-2 and TRBJ2-7, with 7 positions matching TRBD1. The CDR3 extends over 14 amino acids. The junction had 6 bases not matched to a gene; V was cut back by 5 bases and J by 2 bases. Germline V gives CDR1 SGHAT, CDR2 FQNNGV. The CDR3 is CASSLLGTAYEQYF. The CDR3, as DNA: TGTGCCAGCAGCCTACTTGGGACAGCCTACGAGCAGTACTTC.

CDR3 protein: CASREEGFGSEQFF. Written as DNA, the CDR3 is TGTGCCAGCAGGGAGGAGGGATTCGGGTCTGAGCAGTTCTTC. The chain is built from TRBV27 and TRBJ2-1, with D tentatively TRBD2 (6 bases). Trimming took 6 bases from V and 9 from J, leaving 18 bases between them. The CDR3 covers 14 residues. The germline V gene encodes CDR1 MNHEY and CDR2 SMNVEV (reference sequence).

The J gene is TRBJ2-7, the V gene TRBV4-3; 7 bases map to TRBD1. CDR3 length: 15 residues. V lost 1 base to trimming and J lost 5 bases; unmatched junction nucleotides: 8. Germline V gene data show CDR1 as LGHNA and CDR2 as YSLEER. The CDR3 nucleotides are TGCGCCAGCAGCCAAGTGGAGACAGGGTACCACGAGCAGTACTTC. Amino acid sequence: CASSQVETGYHEQYF.

The rearrangement links TRBV29-1 to TRBJ2-1; D call uncertain. The CDR3 is 12 residues long. Germline V gives CDR1 SQVTM, CDR2 ANQGSEA. Trimming pared 7 bases from V and 3 bases from J, leaving 10 bases between. In nucleotides, the CDR3 is TGCAGCGCCTACTCCAACTACAATGAGCAGTTCTTC. Its protein product is CSAYSNYNEQFF.

This clone was recorded only once. This chain connects TRBV19 to TRBJ2-1; 9 positions match TRBD2. Germline CDR1 is LNHDA and CDR2 is SQIVND (reference sequence). V lost 6 bases, J lost 5 bases, and 5 bases stayed unmatched. The CDR3 has 14 amino acids. The CDR3 region is CASSLTSGDNEQFF. CDR3 DNA: TGTGCCAGTAGCTTGACTAGCGGAGACAATGAGCAGTTCTTC.

Only a few counts were recorded for this clone. The limits of the CDR3 on the DNA are not certain, so only TCRdb's listed CDR3 is given. This CDR3 reads CASSVGTGANTEAFF. V and J are TRBV21-1 and TRBJ1-1; the listed D gene, TRBD1, was not tested against the DNA. TRBV21-1 is a pseudogene locus. Both ends counted, the CDR3 spans 15 residues.

This clone was seen only once. The chain's CDR3 is CASSPRILPSYEQYF. In DNA, the CDR3 is TGTGCCAGCAGCCCCCGGATCCTACCTTCCTACGAGCAGTACTTC. The J gene is TRBJ2-7, the V gene TRBV7-3; no definite D call. Trimming removed 5 bases at V and 1 base at J, with 15 bases between. The CDR3 is made up of 15 amino acids. Germline V lookup: CDR1 SGHTA, CDR2 FQGTGA.

The rearrangement links TRBV7-8 to TRBJ2-7, with a weak D call TRBD1 (6 bases). The CDR3 contains 12 residues. Trimming cost V 5 bases and J 3 bases, with 8 bases left between them. Germline assignment: CDR1 SGHVS and CDR2 FQNEAQ. The CDR3 region has the DNA TGTGCCAGCAGCACACAGGGCTACGAGCAGTACTTC. Its translation is CASSTQGYEQYF.

The chain recombines TRBV11-2 with TRBJ2-1; TRBD2 matches at 8 bases. J gave up 1 base and V 1 base, and 9 bases lay outside the gene matches. This CDR3 comprises 18 residues. Germline V gives CDR1 SGHAT, CDR2 FQNNGV. CDR3 coding DNA: TGTGCCAGCAGCTTAGGGTACAGCGGGAGTATGTCCTACAATGAGCAGTTCTTC. Translation: CASSLGYSGSMSYNEQFF.

The chain uses TRBV6-5 and TRBJ1-2; no clear D. The CDR3 contains 12 residues. The V gene's germline CDR1 is MNHEY and CDR2 SVGAGI. Trimming took 2 bases from V and 7 from J, leaving 8 bases between them. The DNA for the CDR3 is TGTGCCAGCAGTTACATAAATGCTGGCTACACCTTC. This translates into CASSYINAGYTF.

This chain uses TRBV7-9 with TRBJ2-7, with 8 bases that match TRBD2. The CDR3 contains 14 residues. Germline V gene data show CDR1 as SEHNR and CDR2 as FQNEAQ (reference sequence). V gave up 4 bases and J gave up 5 bases; unmatched junction bases: 7. The CDR3 DNA is TGTGCCAGCAGCTCCTCACCGGGGGGGCACGAGCAGTACTTC. This sequence encodes CASSSSPGGHEQYF. The complete variable domain, with remaining parts taken from reference TRBV7-9 and TRBJ2-7, reads DTGVSQNPRHKITKRGQNVTFRCDPISEHNRLYWYRQTLGQGPEFLTYFQNEAQLEKSRLLSDRFSAERPKGSFSTLEIQRTEQGDSAMYLCASSSSPGGHEQYFGPGTRLTVT.

This clone appeared a few times. CDR3 sequence reads: CASSELNRGYQPQHF. Here the CDR3 DNA reads TGTGCCAGCAGTGAACTTAACAGGGGGTATCAGCCCCAGCATTTT. V and J are TRBV2 and TRBJ1-5; 8 bases line up with TRBD1. Germline V CDR1 and CDR2: SNHLY, FYNNEI. The V and J ends lost 2 bases and 5 bases, in that order; junction bases with no gene match: 5. CDR3 length: 15 amino acids. Full variable domain (outside the CDR3, taken from reference TRBV2 and TRBJ1-5): EPEVTQTPSHQVTQMGQEVILRCVPISNHLYFYWYRQILGQKVEFLVSFYNNEISEKSEIFDDQFSVERPDGSNFTLKIRSTKLEDSAMYFCASSELNRGYQPQHFGDGTRLSIL.